One sample yielded the 18 T cell receptor beta chains listed below, sequenced in a study of cytomegalovirus exposure and HLA in healthy donors. The PCR made use of 60 Vbeta and 13 Jbeta primers. The table came from immunoSEQ multiplex PCR; TCRdb's copy has only in-frame clones and leaves some out. Its table records roughly 100,000 clones. Sequencing was done on a sample of PBMCs. The receptors were gathered from a man aged 35-49 years in good health and CMV-seronegative.

V usage is TRBV5-1 and J usage is TRBJ1-2; tentatively, D is TRBD1 (5 bases). V lost 4 bases to trimming and J lost 0 bases, with 10 bases between them. Germline CDR1 is SGHRS and CDR2 is YFSETQ. The CDR3 is 14 residues long. The chain's CDR3 is CASSAQAPNYGYTF. In DNA form, the CDR3 reads TGCGCCAGCAGCGCACAGGCTCCTAACTATGGCTACACCTTC.

V and J are TRBV7-2 and TRBJ2-5, with D unresolved. CDR1 is SGHTA and CDR2 is FQGNSA in the germline V gene. The ends were cut back, 1 base at V and 0 bases at J, with 12 bases in the middle. This CDR3 comprises 16 residues. In DNA form, the CDR3 reads TGTGCCAGCAGCTTAGGGAGTTGGCGGAACCAAGAGACCCAGTACTTC. This codes for CASSLGSWRNQETQYF.

The V and J genes are TRBV19 and TRBJ1-5, with a possible D match to TRBD1 (5 bases). With 2 bases removed from V and 2 bases from J, the gap between germline ends came to 16 bases. The CDR3 spans 17 residues. CDR1 is LNHDA, CDR2 SQIVND, per germline (reference sequence). The CDR3 nucleotides read TGTGCCAGTAGTATAAATCAGGGTGGAATTGGCAATCAGCCCCAGCATTTT. It specifies CASSINQGGIGNQPQHF.

This chain links TRBV10-2 with TRBJ1-1, with 9 nucleotides matching TRBD1. CDR3 length: 13 amino acids. Unmatched junction bases numbered 2, after V lost 5 bases and J lost 4 bases. Germline V gene data show CDR1 as WSHSY and CDR2 as SAAADI. The CDR3: CASSRDRATEAFF. CDR3 nucleotide sequence: TGCGCCAGCAGTCGGGACAGGGCCACTGAAGCTTTCTTT.

The V call is TRBV13, the J call TRBJ1-1, with D maybe TRBD1 (5 bases). Trimming pared 3 bases from V and 1 base from J, leaving 9 bases between. CDR1 is PRHDT, CDR2 FYEKMQ, per germline (reference sequence). CDR3 length: 14 residues. CDR3 in DNA: TGTGCCAGCAGCTTCCGGGGGAAGAACACTGAAGCTTTCTTT. Translation: CASSFRGKNTEAFF.

The J gene is TRBJ2-3, the V gene TRBV29-1; 11 nucleotides agree with TRBD2. CDR3 length: 13 residues. CDR1 is SQVTM, CDR2 ANQGSEA, per germline. V lost 4 bases to trimming and J lost 5 bases; unmatched junction nucleotides: 2. In nucleotides, the CDR3 is TGCAGCGTTGCTAGCGGGAGGAGAGATACGCAGTATTTT. Its translation is CSVASGRRDTQYF.

CDR3 amino acids: CASSSTGNSNQPQHF. DNA for the CDR3: TGTGCCAGTAGCTCGACAGGGAATAGCAATCAGCCCCAGCATTTT. The V call is TRBV19, the J call TRBJ1-5, with 7 positions matching TRBD1. Germline V gene sequence: CDR1 LNHDA, CDR2 SQIVND (reference sequence). Trimming at V came to 6 bases and at J to 0 bases, leaving 5 bases not matched to a gene. The CDR3 is made up of 15 amino acids.

CDR3 sequence (DNA): TGTGCCTGCCGTCGGCGGGCCACAGATACGCAGTATTTT. It specifies CACRRRATDTQYF. The chain carries TRBV30 and TRBJ2-3; tentative D call: TRBD2 (5 bases). CDR3 length: 13 residues. Between the trimmed V and J ends, which lost 6 bases and 2 bases, there was a span of 12 bases. Germline V lookup: CDR1 GTSNPN, CDR2 SVGIG (reference sequence). The variable domain in full, completed from reference TRBV30 and TRBJ2-3, reads SQTIHQWPATLVQPVGSPLSLECTVEGTSNPNLYWYRQAAGRGLQLLFYSVGIGQISSEVPQNLSASRPQDRQFILSSKKLLLSDSGFYLCACRRRATDTQYFGPGTRLTVL.

In regard to this clone: Distinct nucleotide sequences in the sample also encode this CDR3. The gene calls are TRBV6-1 and TRBJ2-7, with 8 positions matching TRBD1. The CDR3 covers 15 residues. Looked up from germline, CDR1 is MNHNS and CDR2 is SASEGT. Trimming at V came to 7 bases and at J to 2 bases, leaving 10 bases not matched to a gene. CDR3 nucleotides: TGTGCCAGCACGGACGCGGGACAGGTGCCCTACGAGCAGTACTTC. It yields the protein CASTDAGQVPYEQYF.

This chain uses TRBV6-1 with TRBJ2-3; D gene unclear. The V gene's germline CDR1 is MNHNS and CDR2 SASEGT. This CDR3 region has 13 residues. V lost 10 bases and J lost 5, with 16 bases in between. CDR3 sequence (DNA): TGTGCCAACTCGCAAAATCGTGGAGATACGCAGTATTTT. It encodes CANSQNRGDTQYF.

The chain joins TRBV5-1 to TRBJ2-1; D remains unclear. The ends were cut back, 5 bases at V and 0 bases at J, with 12 bases in the middle. CDR3 length equals 15 residues. Germline V gene data show CDR1 as SGHRS and CDR2 as YFSETQ. The CDR3 is CASSYTPSSYNEQFF. CDR3 DNA: TGCGCCAGCAGTTACACACCCTCCTCCTACAATGAGCAGTTCTTC.

In DNA, the CDR3 is TGTGCCTGGAGTGCGGGGTGGGGCAATCAGCCCCAGCATTTT. Translating it yields CAWSAGWGNQPQHF. The chain has TRBV30 and TRBJ1-5; D is uncertain. Looked up from germline, CDR1 is GTSNPN and CDR2 is SVGIG (reference sequence). V lost 1 base and J lost 2, with 9 bases in between. The CDR3 is 14 amino acids.

The rearrangement links TRBV6-5 to TRBJ1-2, with 9 bases identical to TRBD1. Germline V CDR1 and CDR2: MNHEY, SVGAGI. The J segment lost 3 bases and the V segment lost 6 bases, leaving 8 bases of the junction unmatched. CDR3 length: 15 amino acids. The CDR3 reads CASSPQGAVYYGYTF. The CDR3 coding sequence is TGTGCCAGCAGCCCACAGGGGGCGGTTTACTATGGCTACACCTTC.

V gene TRBV14 combines with J gene TRBJ2-7, with D perhaps TRBD1 (6 bases). The CDR3 runs to 12 residues. Germline lookup yields CDR1 SGHDN and CDR2 FVKESK. V shed 4 bases and J shed 6 bases, with 10 bases lying between them. The CDR3 DNA reads TGTGCCAGCAGCCTACAGGGTGGCGAGCAGTACTTC. Amino acids: CASSLQGGEQYF.

The chain is built from TRBV19 and TRBJ2-5; tentatively, D is TRBD2 (6 bases). The tail of the sequence fits TRBJ2-7 better, so the J call may be wrong. Germline V gene data show CDR1 as LNHDA and CDR2 as SQIVND (reference sequence). The CDR3 covers 14 residues. The CDR3 sequence is CASSISGSSYEQYF. The DNA for the CDR3 is TGTGCCAGTAGTATCTCCGGGAGCTCCTACGAGCAGTACTTC.

The chain carries TRBV6-4 and TRBJ2-3, with D possibly matching TRBD2 (6 bases). Deletions cut 3 bases from V and 1 base from J, with 20 bases between. The CDR3 extends over 18 amino acids. CDR1 and CDR2 (germline): MRHNA, SNTAGT. CDR3 protein: CASSESSFSGGGTDTQYF. DNA of the CDR3: TGTGCCAGCAGTGAGTCTTCCTTTAGCGGCGGGGGCACAGATACGCAGTATTTT.

The chain carries TRBV27 and TRBJ1-3; perhaps TRBD1 as D (5 bases). This CDR3 is built from 14 residues. The V gene lost 5 bases and the J gene lost 2 bases, with 10 bases spanning the gap. Germline CDR1 MNHEY, CDR2 SMNVEV (reference sequence). DNA for the CDR3: TGTGCCAGCAGTCCCAACAGGCCTGGAAACACCATATATTTT. It encodes CASSPNRPGNTIYF.

The chain has TRBV4-3 and TRBJ1-2; TRBD1 aligns across 9 bases. This CDR3 region has 15 residues. The germline CDR1 and CDR2 sequences are LGHNA and YSLEER. The ends lost 0 bases at V and 8 bases at J; junction bases unmatched: 7. The CDR3 reads CASSQDRDRERGYTF. The CDR3 DNA sequence: TGCGCCAGCAGCCAAGATCGGGACAGGGAGCGGGGCTACACCTTC.